This record covers a single T cell receptor beta chain. This clonotype showed up many times. The antigen this receptor binds is unknown. No much larger clone is present one base from it, and per-base qualities are unavailable. The sample comes from a study. Sequenced on an Illumina MiSeq. TCRdb cleaned the public reads at Q25 with fastp, built clones with MiXCR and kept in-frame beta chains. Duplicate CDR3 protein sequences are folded into a single record with the most common DNA and genes. For this sample there are about 4,500 distinct CDR3 sequences; 9.5% appear just once. The biggest ten clones account for 33% of the sample. Trimming leaves V shorter by 5 bases and J shorter by 6 bases, with the junction holding 8 bases beyond the gene matches. Per the germline V gene, SGHVS is the CDR1 and FNYEAQ is the CDR2. Spanning cysteine to phenylalanine, the CDR3 consists of 14 amino acids. Only the CDR3 region is kept as DNA, spanning 42 bases read in frame from base 1.

The chain joins TRBV7-6 to TRBJ1-1; 8 bases in the junction line up with TRBD1. Sequencing input: CD4+ T cells from peripheral blood. The TCR originated in a human donor with rheumatoid arthritis. The CDR3 has the sequence CASSSGQGLAEAFF. The base sequence is TGTGCCAGCAGCAGCGGACAGGGTTTGGCTGAAGCTTTCTTT.